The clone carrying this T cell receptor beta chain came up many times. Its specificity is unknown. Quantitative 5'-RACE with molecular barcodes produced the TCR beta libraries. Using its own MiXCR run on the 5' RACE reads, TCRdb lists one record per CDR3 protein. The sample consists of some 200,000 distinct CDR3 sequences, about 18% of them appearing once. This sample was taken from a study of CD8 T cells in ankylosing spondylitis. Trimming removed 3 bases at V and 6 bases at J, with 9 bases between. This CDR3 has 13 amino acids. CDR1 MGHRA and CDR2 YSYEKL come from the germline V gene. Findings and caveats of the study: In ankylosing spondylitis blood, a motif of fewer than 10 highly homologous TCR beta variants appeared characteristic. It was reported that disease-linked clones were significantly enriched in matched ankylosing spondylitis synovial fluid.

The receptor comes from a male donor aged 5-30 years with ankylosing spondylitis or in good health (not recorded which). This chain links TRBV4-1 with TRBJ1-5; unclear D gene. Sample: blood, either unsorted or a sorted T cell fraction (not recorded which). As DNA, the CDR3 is TGCGCCAGCAGCCACGACTGGGGTCAGCCCCAGCATTTT. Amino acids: CASSHDWGQPQHF.